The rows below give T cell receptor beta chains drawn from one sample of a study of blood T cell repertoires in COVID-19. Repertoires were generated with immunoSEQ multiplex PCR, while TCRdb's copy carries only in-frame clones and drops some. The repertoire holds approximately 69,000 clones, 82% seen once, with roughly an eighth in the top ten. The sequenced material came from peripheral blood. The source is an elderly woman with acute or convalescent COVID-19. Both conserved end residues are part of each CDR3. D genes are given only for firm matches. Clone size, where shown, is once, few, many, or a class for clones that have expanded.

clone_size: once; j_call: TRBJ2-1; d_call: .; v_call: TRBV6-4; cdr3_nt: TGTGCCAGCAGTGACTTTTACCGCGGGGCTAGGAATGAGCAGTTCTTC; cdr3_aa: CASSDFYRGARNEQFF
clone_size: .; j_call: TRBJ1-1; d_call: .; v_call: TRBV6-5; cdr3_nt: TGTGCCAGCAGTTACTCGGACAAGAACACTGAAGCTTTCTTT; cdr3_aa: CASSYSDKNTEAFF
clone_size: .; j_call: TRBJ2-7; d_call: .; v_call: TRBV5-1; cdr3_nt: TGCGCCAGCAGTCCCATGGGAGGCTACGAGCAGTACTTC; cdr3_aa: CASSPMGGYEQYF
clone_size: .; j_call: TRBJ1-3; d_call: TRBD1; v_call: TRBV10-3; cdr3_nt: TGTGCCATCAGGGACTTCCGGGACAGGGGCTCTGGAAACACCATATATTTT; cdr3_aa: CAIRDFRDRGSGNTIYF
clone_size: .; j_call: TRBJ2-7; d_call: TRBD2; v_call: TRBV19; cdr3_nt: TGTGCCAGTAGTATAGTGGGACAGGGACTAGCGGGATCGTCCTACGAGCAGTACTTC; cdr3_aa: CASSIVGQGLAGSSYEQYF
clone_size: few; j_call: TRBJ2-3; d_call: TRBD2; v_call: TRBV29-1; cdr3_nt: TGCAGCGTTGTTGCGGGAGGGTTCTCAGATACGCAGTATTTT; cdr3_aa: CSVVAGGFSDTQYF
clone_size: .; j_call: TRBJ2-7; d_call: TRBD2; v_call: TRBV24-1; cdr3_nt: TGTGCCACCAGTGACCCAACTTCGGGGGGATCGTACGAGCAGTACTTC; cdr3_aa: CATSDPTSGGSYEQYF
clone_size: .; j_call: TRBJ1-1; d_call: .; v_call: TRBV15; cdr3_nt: TGTGCCACCAGCAGAGATCGAAGCCTTAACACTGAAGCTTTCTTT; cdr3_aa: CATSRDRSLNTEAFF
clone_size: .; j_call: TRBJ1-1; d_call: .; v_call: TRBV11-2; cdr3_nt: TGTGCCAGCAGCTTAAACGGCGGGGGGGTCTCCACTGAAGCTTTCTTT; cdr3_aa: CASSLNGGGVSTEAFF
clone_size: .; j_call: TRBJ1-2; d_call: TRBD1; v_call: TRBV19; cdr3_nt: TGTGCCAGTAGCACACTCCGGGACAGCACTAACTATGGCTACACCTTC; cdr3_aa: CASSTLRDSTNYGYTF
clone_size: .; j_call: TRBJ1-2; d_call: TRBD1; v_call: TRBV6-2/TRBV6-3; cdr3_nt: TGTGCCAGCAGTTACTCGATTTGGGGGACAGACTATGGCTACACCTTC; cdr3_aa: CASSYSIWGTDYGYTF
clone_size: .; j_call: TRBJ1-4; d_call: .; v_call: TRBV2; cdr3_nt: TGTGCCAGCAGTGAAACGGGGTTGGCTGAAAAACTGTTTTTT; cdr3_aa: CASSETGLAEKLFF
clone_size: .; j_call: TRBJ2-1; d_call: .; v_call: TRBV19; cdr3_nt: TGTGCCAGTAGTTGGAGAGCACCCGGTCGGGATGAGCAGTTCTTC; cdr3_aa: CASSWRAPGRDEQFF
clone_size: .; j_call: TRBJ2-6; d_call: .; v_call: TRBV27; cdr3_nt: TGTGCCAGCAGTCCGAAAGCTTCAAGTCTCTCCGGGGCCAACGTCCTGACTTTC; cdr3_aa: CASSPKASSLSGANVLTF
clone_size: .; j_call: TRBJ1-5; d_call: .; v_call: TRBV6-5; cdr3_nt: TGTGCCAGCAGCCCCGGACTAAGGAATCAGCCCCAGCATTTT; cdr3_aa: CASSPGLRNQPQHF
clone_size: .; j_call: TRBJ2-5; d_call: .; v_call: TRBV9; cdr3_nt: TGTGCCAGCACTGAGACAGCGTACCAAGAGACCCAGTACTTC; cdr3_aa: CASTETAYQETQYF
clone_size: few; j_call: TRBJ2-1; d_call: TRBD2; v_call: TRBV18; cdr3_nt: TGTGCCAGCTCACCTGAACTAGCGGGCAATGAGCAGTTCTTC; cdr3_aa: CASSPELAGNEQFF
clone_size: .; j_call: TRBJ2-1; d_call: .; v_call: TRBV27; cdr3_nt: TGTGCCAGCATAACCTACAATGAGCAGTTCTTC; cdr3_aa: CASITYNEQFF
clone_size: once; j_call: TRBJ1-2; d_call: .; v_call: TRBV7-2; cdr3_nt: TGTGCCAGCAGCCCTAGTTTCACGGGGGATGGGCCCAATCCAGCGACCTTC; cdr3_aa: CASSPSFTGDGPNPATF
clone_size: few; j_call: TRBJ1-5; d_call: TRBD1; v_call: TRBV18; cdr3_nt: TGTGCCAGCTCACAGGGACAGTCGAGCAATCAGCCCCAGCATTTT; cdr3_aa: CASSQGQSSNQPQHF
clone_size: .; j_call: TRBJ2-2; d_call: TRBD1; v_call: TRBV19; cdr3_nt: TGTGCCAGTAGCGGGACAGGGGGCTGGACCACCGGGGAGCTGTTTTTT; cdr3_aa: CASSGTGGWTTGELFF
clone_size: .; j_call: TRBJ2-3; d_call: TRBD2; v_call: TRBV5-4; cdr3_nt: TGTGCCAGCAGCCCCTACACCGAACTAGCGGGTAGCACAGATACGCAGTATTTT; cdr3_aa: CASSPYTELAGSTDTQYF
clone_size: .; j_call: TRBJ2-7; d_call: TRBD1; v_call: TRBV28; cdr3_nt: TGTGCCAGCAGGGGACAGGGGGCTCAAGAGCAGTACTTC; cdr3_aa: CASRGQGAQEQYF
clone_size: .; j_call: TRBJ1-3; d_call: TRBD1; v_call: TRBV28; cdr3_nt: TGTGCCAGCGGGACAGGGGGCTCTGGAAACACCATATATTTT; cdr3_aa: CASGTGGSGNTIYF
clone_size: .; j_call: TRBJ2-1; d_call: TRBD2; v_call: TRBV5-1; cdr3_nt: TGCGCCAGCAGCTTGGCCACCGCGGGAGGGTCCCAAAATGAGCAGTTCTTC; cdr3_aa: CASSLATAGGSQNEQFF
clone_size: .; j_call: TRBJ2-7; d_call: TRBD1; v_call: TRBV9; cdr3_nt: TGTGCCAGCAGCGTTAGGGACAGGGGAAATATCGAGCAGTACTTC; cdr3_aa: CASSVRDRGNIEQYF
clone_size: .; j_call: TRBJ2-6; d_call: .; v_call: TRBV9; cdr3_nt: TGTGCCAGCAGCGTAGCCAGGGAACCACCTCCCTCTGGGGCCAACGTCCTGACTTTC; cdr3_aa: CASSVAREPPPSGANVLTF
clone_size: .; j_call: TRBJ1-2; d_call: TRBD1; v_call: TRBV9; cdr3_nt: TGTGCCAGCAGCATGGACTACAGGGGGAAAAACTATGGCTACACCTTC; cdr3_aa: CASSMDYRGKNYGYTF
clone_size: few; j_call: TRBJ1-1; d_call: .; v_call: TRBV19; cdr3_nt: TGTGCCAGTAGTATTGAAGGGGTGAACACTGAAGCTTTCTTT; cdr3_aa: CASSIEGVNTEAFF
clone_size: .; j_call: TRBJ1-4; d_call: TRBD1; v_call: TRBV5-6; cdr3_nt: TGTGCCAGCAGTACCGGGACAGGGGGCCGGGGTAATGAAAAACTGTTTTTT; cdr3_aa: CASSTGTGGRGNEKLFF
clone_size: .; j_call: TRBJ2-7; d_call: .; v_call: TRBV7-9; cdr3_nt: TGTGCCAGCAGCCCAGCCGCAGGGTCCTCCTACGAGCAGTACTTC; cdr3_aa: CASSPAAGSSYEQYF